This TCR beta chain was captured in a study of blood T cell repertoires in COVID-19. Study-wide context: Samples taken during acute and convalescent COVID-19 were collected in the United States, Italy and Spain.

The authors' processing: By means of reference gene primer amplification, nucleated cell counts were estimated. The protocol was immunoSEQ multiplex PCR, while the TCRdb copy is restricted to in-frame clones and leaves out a portion. That table supplies the V and J calls and clone size; D and trimming were determined from the DNA. The sample shows about 58,000 clones, approximately 90% of them seen only once. This CDR3 is 13 amino acids long. V dropped 0 bases and J dropped 8; count of bases not matched to a gene: 2. Germline V lookup: CDR1 LNHNV, CDR2 YYDKDF (reference sequence). The material sequenced was peripheral blood. The receptor was derived from a woman aged 55-75 years with active COVID-19. V and J are TRBV15 and TRBJ1-2, with TRBD1 matching over 8 bases. This CDR3 reads CATSRDRGHGYTF. Here the CDR3 DNA reads TGTGCCACCAGCAGAGACAGGGGGCACGGCTACACCTTC.